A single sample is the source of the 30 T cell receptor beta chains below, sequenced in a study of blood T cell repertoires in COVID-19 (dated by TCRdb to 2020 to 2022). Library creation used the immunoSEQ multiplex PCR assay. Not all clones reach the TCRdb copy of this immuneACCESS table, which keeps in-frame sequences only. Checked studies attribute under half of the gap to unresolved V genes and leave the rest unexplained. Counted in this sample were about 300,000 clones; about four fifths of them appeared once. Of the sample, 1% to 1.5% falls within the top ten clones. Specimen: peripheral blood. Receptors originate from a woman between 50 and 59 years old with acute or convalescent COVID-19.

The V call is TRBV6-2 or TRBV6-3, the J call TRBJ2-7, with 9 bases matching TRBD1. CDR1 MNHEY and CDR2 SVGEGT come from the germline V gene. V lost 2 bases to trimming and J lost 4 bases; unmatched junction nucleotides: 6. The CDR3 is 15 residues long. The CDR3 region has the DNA TGTGCCAGCAGTTACGGGAGACAGGGGGAATACGAGCAGTACTTC. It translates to CASSYGRQGEYEQYF.

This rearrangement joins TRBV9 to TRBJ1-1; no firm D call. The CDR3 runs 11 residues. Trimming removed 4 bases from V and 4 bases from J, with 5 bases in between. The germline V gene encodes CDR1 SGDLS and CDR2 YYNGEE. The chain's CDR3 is CASSPGTEAFF. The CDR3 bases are TGTGCCAGCAGCCCCGGCACTGAAGCTTTCTTT.

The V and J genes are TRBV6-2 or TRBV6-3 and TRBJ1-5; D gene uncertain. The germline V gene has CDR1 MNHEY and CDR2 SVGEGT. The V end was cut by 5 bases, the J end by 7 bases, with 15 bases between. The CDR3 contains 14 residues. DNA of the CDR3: TGTGCCAGCAGTACCCCCGTCCCGGGGCAGCCCCAGCATTTT. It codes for CASSTPVPGQPQHF.

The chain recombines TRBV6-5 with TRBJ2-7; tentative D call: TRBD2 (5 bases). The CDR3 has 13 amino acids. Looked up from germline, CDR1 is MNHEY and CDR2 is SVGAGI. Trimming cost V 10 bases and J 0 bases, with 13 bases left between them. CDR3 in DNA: TGTGCCATCCCTGTGGGGAGCTCCTACGAGCAGTACGTC. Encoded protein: CAIPVGSSYEQYV.

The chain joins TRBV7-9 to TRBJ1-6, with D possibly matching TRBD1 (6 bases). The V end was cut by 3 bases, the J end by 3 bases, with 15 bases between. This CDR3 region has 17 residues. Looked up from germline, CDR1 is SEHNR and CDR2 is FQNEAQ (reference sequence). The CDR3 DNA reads TGTGCCAGCAGCTTTGTCGCTCGGACAGACTATAATTCACCCCTCCACTTT. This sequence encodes CASSFVARTDYNSPLHF.

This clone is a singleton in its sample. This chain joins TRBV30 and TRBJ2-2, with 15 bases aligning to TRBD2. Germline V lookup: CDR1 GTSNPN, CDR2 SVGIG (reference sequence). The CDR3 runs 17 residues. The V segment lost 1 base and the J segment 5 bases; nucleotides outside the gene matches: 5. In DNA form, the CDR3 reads TGTGCCTGGAGTGGGACTAGCGGGAGGGCCGGGACCGGGGAGCTGTTTTTT. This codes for CAWSGTSGRAGTGELFF.

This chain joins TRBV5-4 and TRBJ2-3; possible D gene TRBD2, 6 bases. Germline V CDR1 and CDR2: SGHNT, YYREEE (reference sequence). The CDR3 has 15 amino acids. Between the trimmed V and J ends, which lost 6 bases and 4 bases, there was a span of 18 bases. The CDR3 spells CASTTPGLPADTQYF. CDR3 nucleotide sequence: TGTGCCAGCACTACCCCGGGACTCCCGGCAGATACGCAGTATTTT. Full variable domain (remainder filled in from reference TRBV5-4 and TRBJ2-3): ETGVTQSPTHLIKTRGQQVTLRCSSQSGHNTVSWYQQALGQGPQFIFQYYREEENGRGNFPPRFSGLQFPNYSSELNVNALELDDSALYLCASTTPGLPADTQYFGPGTRLTVL.

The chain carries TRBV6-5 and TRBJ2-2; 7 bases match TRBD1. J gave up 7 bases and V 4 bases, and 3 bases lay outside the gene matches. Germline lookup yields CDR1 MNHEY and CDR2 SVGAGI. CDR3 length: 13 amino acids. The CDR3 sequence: CASSSTGSGELFF. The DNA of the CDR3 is TGTGCCAGCAGTTCGACAGGGAGCGGGGAGCTGTTTTTT.

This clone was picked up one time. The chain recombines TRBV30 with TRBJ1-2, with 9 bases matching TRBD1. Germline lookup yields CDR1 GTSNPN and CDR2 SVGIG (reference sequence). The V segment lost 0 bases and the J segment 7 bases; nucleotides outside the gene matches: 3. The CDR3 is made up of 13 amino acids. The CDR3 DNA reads TGTGCCTGGAGTGTAGGGACAGGGCTTGGCTACACCTTC. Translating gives CAWSVGTGLGYTF.

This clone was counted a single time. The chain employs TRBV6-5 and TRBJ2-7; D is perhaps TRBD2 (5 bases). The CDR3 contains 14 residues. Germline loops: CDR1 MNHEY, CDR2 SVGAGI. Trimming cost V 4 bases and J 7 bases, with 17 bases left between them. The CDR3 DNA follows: TGTGCCAGCAGTTCGAATTCTTGGACGGGGGAGCAGTACTTC. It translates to CASSSNSWTGEQYF.

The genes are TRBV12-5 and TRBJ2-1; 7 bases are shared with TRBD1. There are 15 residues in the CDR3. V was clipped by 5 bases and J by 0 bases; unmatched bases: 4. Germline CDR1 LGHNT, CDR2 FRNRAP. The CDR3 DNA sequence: TGTGCTAGTGGTCCTCGGGACAGCTCCTACAATGAGCAGTTCTTC. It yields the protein CASGPRDSSYNEQFF.

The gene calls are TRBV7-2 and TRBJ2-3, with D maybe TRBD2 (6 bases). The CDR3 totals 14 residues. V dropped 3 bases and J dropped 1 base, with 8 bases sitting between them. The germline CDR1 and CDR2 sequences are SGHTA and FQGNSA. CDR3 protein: CASSLASGTDTQYF. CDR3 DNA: TGTGCCAGCAGCTTGGCTAGCGGCACAGATACGCAGTATTTT.

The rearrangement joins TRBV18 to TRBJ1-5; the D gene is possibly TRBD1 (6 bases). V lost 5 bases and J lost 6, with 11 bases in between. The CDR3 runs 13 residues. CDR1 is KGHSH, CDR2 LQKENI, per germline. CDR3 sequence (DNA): TGTGCCAGCTCAGAGGGGGACGCTCAGCCCCAGCATTTT. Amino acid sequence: CASSEGDAQPQHF.

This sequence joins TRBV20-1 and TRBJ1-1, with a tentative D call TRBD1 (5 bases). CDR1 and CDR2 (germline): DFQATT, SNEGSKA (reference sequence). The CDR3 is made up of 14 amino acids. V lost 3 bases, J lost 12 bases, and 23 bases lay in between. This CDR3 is CSASGGGETPDSFF. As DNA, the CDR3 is TGCAGTGCTAGTGGCGGGGGGGAAACACCTGATTCTTTCTTT.

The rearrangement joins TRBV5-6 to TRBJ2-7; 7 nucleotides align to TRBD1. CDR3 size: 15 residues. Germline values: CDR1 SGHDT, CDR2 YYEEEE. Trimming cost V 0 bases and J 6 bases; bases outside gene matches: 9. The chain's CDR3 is CASSLALTGPLEQYF. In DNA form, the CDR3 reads TGTGCCAGCAGCTTGGCTCTGACAGGGCCTCTCGAGCAGTACTTC.

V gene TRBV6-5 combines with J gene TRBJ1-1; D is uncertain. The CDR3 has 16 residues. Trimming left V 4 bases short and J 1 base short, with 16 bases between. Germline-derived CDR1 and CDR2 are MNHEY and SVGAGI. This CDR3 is CASSSPNRGANTEAFF. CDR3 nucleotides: TGTGCCAGCAGTTCACCCAATCGAGGAGCGAACACTGAAGCTTTCTTT.

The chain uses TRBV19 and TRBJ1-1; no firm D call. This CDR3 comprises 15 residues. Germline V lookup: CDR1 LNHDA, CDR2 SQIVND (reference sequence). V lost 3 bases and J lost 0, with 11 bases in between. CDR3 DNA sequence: TGTGCCAGTAGTATTCTATCGAGCTTGAACACTGAAGCTTTCTTT. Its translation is CASSILSSLNTEAFF. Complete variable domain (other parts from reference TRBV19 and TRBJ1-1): DGGITQSPKYLFRKEGQNVTLSCEQNLNHDAMYWYRQDPGQGLRLIYYSQIVNDFQKGDIAEGYSVSREKKESFPLTVTSAQKNPTAFYLCASSILSSLNTEAFFGQGTRLTVV.

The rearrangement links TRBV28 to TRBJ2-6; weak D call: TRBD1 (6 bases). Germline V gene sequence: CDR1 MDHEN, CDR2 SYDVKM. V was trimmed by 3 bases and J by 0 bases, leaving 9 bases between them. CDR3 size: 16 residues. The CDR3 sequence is CASSLTGNSGANVLTF. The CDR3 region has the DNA TGTGCCAGCAGTTTGACAGGTAACTCTGGGGCCAACGTCCTGACTTTC.

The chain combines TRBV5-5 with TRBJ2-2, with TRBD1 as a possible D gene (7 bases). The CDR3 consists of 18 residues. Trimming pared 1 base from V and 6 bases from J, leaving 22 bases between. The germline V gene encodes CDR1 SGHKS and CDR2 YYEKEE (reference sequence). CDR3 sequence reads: CASSLLEGRQGGPGELFF. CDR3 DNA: TGTGCCAGCAGCTTGTTGGAGGGTCGACAGGGAGGTCCCGGGGAGCTGTTTTTT.

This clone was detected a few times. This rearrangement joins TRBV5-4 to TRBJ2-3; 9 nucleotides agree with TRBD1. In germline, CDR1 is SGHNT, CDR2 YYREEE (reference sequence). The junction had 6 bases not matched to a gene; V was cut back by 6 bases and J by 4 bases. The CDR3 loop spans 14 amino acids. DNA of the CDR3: TGTGCCAGCACTCGGACAGGGGAGGCAGATACGCAGTATTTT. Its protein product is CASTRTGEADTQYF.

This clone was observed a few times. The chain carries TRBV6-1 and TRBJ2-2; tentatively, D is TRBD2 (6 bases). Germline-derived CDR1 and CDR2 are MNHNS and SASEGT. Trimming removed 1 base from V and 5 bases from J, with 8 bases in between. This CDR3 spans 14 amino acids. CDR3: CASSEGGDTGELFF. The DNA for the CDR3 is TGTGCCAGCAGTGAAGGCGGGGATACCGGGGAGCTGTTTTTT.

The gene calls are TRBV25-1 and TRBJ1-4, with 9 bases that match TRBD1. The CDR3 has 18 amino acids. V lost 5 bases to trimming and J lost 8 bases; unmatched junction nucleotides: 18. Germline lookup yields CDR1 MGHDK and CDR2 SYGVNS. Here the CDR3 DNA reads TGTGCCAGCAGTCCCCAACCGGGACAGGGTGCAGGGAGCGAAAAACTGTTTTTT. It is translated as CASSPQPGQGAGSEKLFF.

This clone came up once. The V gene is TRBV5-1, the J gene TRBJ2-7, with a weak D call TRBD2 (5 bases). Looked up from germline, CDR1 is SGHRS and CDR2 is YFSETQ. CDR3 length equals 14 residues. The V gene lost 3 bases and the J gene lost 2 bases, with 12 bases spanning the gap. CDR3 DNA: TGCGCCAGCAGCTATGGACTTAACACCTACGAGCAGTACTTC. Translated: CASSYGLNTYEQYF.

The CDR3 DNA reads as TGTGCCAGCAGCAAAGTAGATCAGCCCCAGCATTTT. This encodes CASSKVDQPQHF. The genes are TRBV28 and TRBJ1-5; D uncertain. The germline V and J ends were trimmed by 6 bases and 5 bases, with 8 bases remaining between them. The length of the CDR3 is 12 residues. Germline CDR1 is MDHEN and CDR2 is SYDVKM. Looking up the rest from reference TRBV28 and TRBJ1-5 gives the full variable domain: DVKVTQSSRYLVKRTGEKVFLECVQDMDHENMFWYRQDPGLGLRLIYFSYDVKMKEKGDIPEGYSVSREKKERFSLILESASTNQTSMYLCASSKVDQPQHFGDGTRLSIL.

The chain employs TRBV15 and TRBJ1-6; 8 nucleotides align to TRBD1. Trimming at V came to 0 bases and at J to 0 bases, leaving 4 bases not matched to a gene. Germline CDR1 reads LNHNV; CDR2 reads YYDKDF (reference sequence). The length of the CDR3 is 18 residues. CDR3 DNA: TGTGCCACCAGCAGAGAAAGACAGGGGAGCTCCTATAATTCACCCCTCCACTTT. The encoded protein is CATSRERQGSSYNSPLHF. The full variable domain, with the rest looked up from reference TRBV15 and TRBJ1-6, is DAMVIQNPRYQVTQFGKPVTLSCSQTLNHNVMYWYQQKSSQAPKLLFHYYDKDFNNEADTPDNFQSRRPNTSFCFLDIRSPGLGDTAMYLCATSRERQGSSYNSPLHFGNGTRLTVT.

The CDR3: CASSLRGHATVTNEKLFF. The CDR3 nucleotides read TGCGCCAGCAGCCTCCGGGGACACGCCACGGTGACTAATGAAAAACTGTTTTTT. The genes are TRBV4-1 and TRBJ1-4; D perhaps matches TRBD1 (6 bases). The germline CDR1 and CDR2 sequences are MGHRA and YSYEKL. V was trimmed by 4 bases and J by 2 bases, leaving 20 bases between them. The CDR3 has 18 residues.

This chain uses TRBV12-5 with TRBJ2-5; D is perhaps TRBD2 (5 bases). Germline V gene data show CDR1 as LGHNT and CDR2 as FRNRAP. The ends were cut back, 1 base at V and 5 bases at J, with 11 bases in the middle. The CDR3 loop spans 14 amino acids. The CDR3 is CASGLGSGWETQYF. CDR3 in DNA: TGTGCTAGTGGTTTGGGTTCGGGGTGGGAGACCCAGTACTTC.

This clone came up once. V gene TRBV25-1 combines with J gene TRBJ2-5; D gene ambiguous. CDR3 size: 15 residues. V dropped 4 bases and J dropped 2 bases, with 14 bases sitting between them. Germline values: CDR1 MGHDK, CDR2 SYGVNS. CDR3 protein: CASSGLITLQETQYF. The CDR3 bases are TGTGCCAGCAGTGGATTAATTACGCTACAAGAGACCCAGTACTTC.

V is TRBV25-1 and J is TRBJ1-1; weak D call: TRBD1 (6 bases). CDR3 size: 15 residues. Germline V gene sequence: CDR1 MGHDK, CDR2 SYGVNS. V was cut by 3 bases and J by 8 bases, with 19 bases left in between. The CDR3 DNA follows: TGTGCCAGCAGTGACCCCCGGTCCCTACAGGGAGAAGCTTTCTTT. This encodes CASSDPRSLQGEAFF.

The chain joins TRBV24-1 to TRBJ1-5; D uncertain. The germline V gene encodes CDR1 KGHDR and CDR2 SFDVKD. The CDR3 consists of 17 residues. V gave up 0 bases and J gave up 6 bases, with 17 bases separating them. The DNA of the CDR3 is TGTGCCACCAGTGATTTGGTCGGGCAAGGAGGTGGTCAGCCCCAGCATTTT. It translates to CATSDLVGQGGGQPQHF.